Following are 17 T cell receptor beta chains from one sample sequenced in a study of CD8+CD57+ T cells in acquired aplastic anemia. Patients included in sequencing had previously demonstrated CD8+CD57+ cell expansion by flow cytometry. Genomic DNA templated the TCR beta VDJ and CDR3 profiling. TCRdb itself ran the reads through MiXCR, one entry per CDR3 protein. This sample has around 200,000 distinct CDR3 sequences; about 50% occur once, and the top ten carry approximately 13%. Sequencing used sorted CD4+, CD8+, or CD8+CD57+ T cells (not recorded which) from PBMCs. Every receptor here comes from a human donor with aplastic anemia.

There are many counts of this clonotype. Germline is not matched at one junction end, which may reflect a read error. The chain employs TRBV4-3 and TRBJ2-5, with TRBD2 matching over 10 bases. The germline CDR1 and CDR2 sequences are LGHNA and YSLEER. The CDR3 spans 17 residues. In DNA form, the CDR3 reads TGTGCCAGCAGCCCCCGTAGTAGCGGGGGGCAGAGAGAGACCCAGTACTTC. Translating it yields CASSPRSSGGQRETQYF.

V is TRBV19 and J is TRBJ2-7; TRBD1 aligns across 8 bases. The germline gives CDR1 LNHDA, CDR2 SQIVND (reference sequence). V shed 5 bases and J 3 bases; nucleotides not matched to a gene: 6. The CDR3 extends over 14 amino acids. CDR3 nucleotides: TGTGCCAGTAGTGCAAAAGACAGGGGCTACGAGCAGTACTTC. Translated: CASSAKDRGYEQYF.

In this sample, this clonotype turned up once. Here the CDR3 DNA reads TGTGCCAGTAGTCCCCCAGGTGGCCTCACTGAAGCTTTCTTT. Amino acid sequence: CASSPPGGLTEAFF. The chain is built from TRBV19 and TRBJ1-1; D gene unclear. CDR3 length: 14 amino acids. The germline CDR1 and CDR2 sequences are LNHDA and SQIVND (reference sequence). Trimming took 5 bases from V and 4 from J, leaving 14 bases between them.

V usage is TRBV5-1 and J usage is TRBJ1-6, with D maybe TRBD1 (6 bases). The length of the CDR3 is 15 residues. Germline V lookup: CDR1 SGHRS, CDR2 YFSETQ. V lost 0 bases and J 9 bases, leaving 13 bases between the germline ends. CDR3 coding DNA: TGCGCCAGCAGCTTGGTTGCGCAGGGGAGTTCACCCCTCCACTTT. It encodes CASSLVAQGSSPLHF.

This clonotype has ten or more counts. The V gene is TRBV4-2, the J gene TRBJ2-3; D tentatively fits TRBD1 or TRBD2 (5 bases each). V was shortened by 0 bases and J by 6 bases, with 7 bases between the two germline ends. The CDR3 consists of 13 residues. CDR1 LGHNA and CDR2 YNFKEQ come from the germline V gene. The CDR3 bases are TGTGCCAGCAGCCAAGAGAGGGACGATACGCAGTATTTT. Its protein product is CASSQERDDTQYF.

At least ten counts were recorded for this clonotype. This sequence may be a read error, since a much larger clone differs from it by one base. CDR3 region: CASTDRSNTEASF. The CDR3 DNA is TGTGCCAGTACGGACAGGTCGAACACTGAAGCTTCCTTT. The chain couples TRBV19 to TRBJ1-1; 7 nucleotides line up with TRBD1. Germline loops: CDR1 LNHDA, CDR2 SQIVND (reference sequence). CDR3 length: 13 amino acids.

This chain connects TRBV15 to TRBJ2-3, with 8 bases matching TRBD2. Germline V CDR1 and CDR2: LNHNV, YYDKDF (reference sequence). V trimming: 3 bases; J trimming: 1 base; junction bases outside the gene matches: 9. CDR3 size: 17 residues. The CDR3 spells CATSSLGAGGRTDTQYF. The CDR3, as DNA: TGTGCCACCAGCAGCTTGGGGGCGGGGGGACGCACAGATACGCAGTATTTT.

The table lists this clonotype with a few counts. A much bigger clone sits one base away, suggesting this may be a read error. The chain combines TRBV6-1 with TRBJ2-7; D perhaps matches TRBD2 (5 bases). CDR1 MNHNS and CDR2 SASEGT come from the germline V gene. The CDR3 has 15 residues. In DNA, the CDR3 is TGTGCCAGCAGTGTAGGACTGACGGCCTCCTACAAGCAGTACTTC. This sequence encodes CASSVGLTASYKQYF.

The chain carries TRBV10-1 and TRBJ1-5, with TRBD1 matching 7 bases. The CDR3 sequence is 16 residues long. CDR1 and CDR2 from the germline V gene are WNHNN and SYGVQD (reference sequence). V lost 2 bases, J lost 2 bases, and 6 bases stayed unmatched. CDR3 sequence reads: CASSEGTGDGNQPQHF. The DNA for the CDR3 is TGCGCCAGCAGTGAGGGTACAGGGGATGGCAATCAGCCCCAGCATTTT.

The gene calls are TRBV20-1 and TRBJ1-5; TRBD1 is a possible D gene (6 bases). Germline loops: CDR1 DFQATT, CDR2 SNEGSKA (reference sequence). This CDR3 spans 13 amino acids. V was clipped by 6 bases and J by 2 bases, with 11 bases between them. This CDR3 is CSAVRQGNQPQHF. The DNA for the CDR3 is TGCAGTGCAGTCCGACAGGGCAATCAGCCCCAGCATTTT.

This clonotype was recorded at least ten times. The chain recombines TRBV2 with TRBJ2-5; a weak D match, TRBD1 (6 bases). The germline CDR1 and CDR2 sequences are SNHLY and FYNNEI. The V end lost 8 bases, the J end lost 4 bases, and 20 bases lay between the germline ends. This CDR3 comprises 15 residues. The CDR3 reads CASESAGVVTETQYF. CDR3 DNA: TGTGCCAGCGAATCGGCAGGGGTAGTGACAGAGACCCAGTACTTC. The entire variable domain, with the rest obtained from reference TRBV2 and TRBJ2-5, is as follows: EPEVTQTPSHQVTQMGQEVILRCVPISNHLYFYWYRQILGQKVEFLVSFYNNEISEKSEIFDDQFSVERPDGSNFTLKIRSTKLEDSAMYFCASESAGVVTETQYFGPGTRLLVL.

For the CDR3, the DNA is TGCAGTGCTAGTCTTTCAGCGGGAGGGGGCGGCGAGCAGTACTTC. This sequence encodes CSASLSAGGGGEQYF. The chain is built from TRBV20-1 and TRBJ2-7; TRBD2 aligns across 10 bases. Germline V gene sequence: CDR1 DFQATT, CDR2 SNEGSKA (reference sequence). This CDR3 has 15 amino acids. Trimming removed 3 bases from V and 6 bases from J; junction bases left unmatched: 11.

The table lists this clonotype with many counts. V usage is TRBV20-1 and J usage is TRBJ2-1; a weak D match, TRBD1 (6 bases). This CDR3 contains 15 residues. The V gene lost 5 bases and the J gene lost 0 bases, with 14 bases spanning the gap. Germline V gene data show CDR1 as DFQATT and CDR2 as SNEGSKA (reference sequence). CDR3 residues: CSAGDRGSSYNEQFF. In DNA form, the CDR3 reads TGCAGTGCTGGGGATAGGGGGAGCTCCTACAATGAGCAGTTCTTC.

The V call is TRBV3-1, the J call TRBJ2-1; no clear D gene. V lost 0 bases, J lost 0 bases, and 9 bases lay in between. This CDR3 has 16 residues. The germline CDR1 and CDR2 sequences are LGHDT and YNNKEL (reference sequence). CDR3 coding DNA: TGTGCCAGCAGCCAAGATGTGGTGGGCTCCTACAATGAGCAGTTCTTC. Amino acids: CASSQDVVGSYNEQFF.

In this sample, this clonotype turned up many times. The rearrangement links TRBV6-1 to TRBJ1-5; D is unresolved. CDR1 MNHNS and CDR2 SASEGT come from the germline V gene. V shed 1 base and J shed 2 bases, with 12 bases lying between them. This CDR3 spans 16 amino acids. The CDR3 reads CASSEEGRWGNQPQHF. The CDR3 coding sequence is TGTGCCAGCAGTGAAGAGGGCAGGTGGGGCAATCAGCCCCAGCATTTT.

This clonotype came up many times. V gene TRBV9 combines with J gene TRBJ2-2; 12 nucleotides align to TRBD2. The CDR3 covers 16 residues. The J segment lost 3 bases and the V segment lost 4 bases, leaving 4 bases of the junction unmatched. Germline assignment: CDR1 SGDLS and CDR2 YYNGEE. CDR3 DNA sequence: TGTGCCAGCAGCTCCTCTAGCGGGGGGGACACCGGGGAGCTGTTTTTT. It yields the protein CASSSSSGGDTGELFF. Based on the CDR3 plus reference TRBV9 and TRBJ2-2, the full variable domain is DSGVTQTPKHLITATGQRVTLRCSPRSGDLSVYWYQQSLDQGLQFLIQYYNGEERAKGNILERFSAQQFPDLHSELNLSSLELGDSALYFCASSSSSGGDTGELFFGEGSRLTVL.

At least ten counts were recorded for this clonotype. The chain uses TRBV4-1 and TRBJ1-2, with unresolved D. The germline gives CDR1 MGHRA, CDR2 YSYEKL. Between the trimmed V and J ends, which lost 2 bases and 4 bases, there was a span of 14 bases. There are 15 residues in the CDR3. The CDR3 sequence: CASSQQSDGFYGYTF. The CDR3 bases are TGCGCCAGCAGCCAACAATCCGACGGATTCTATGGCTACACCTTC.